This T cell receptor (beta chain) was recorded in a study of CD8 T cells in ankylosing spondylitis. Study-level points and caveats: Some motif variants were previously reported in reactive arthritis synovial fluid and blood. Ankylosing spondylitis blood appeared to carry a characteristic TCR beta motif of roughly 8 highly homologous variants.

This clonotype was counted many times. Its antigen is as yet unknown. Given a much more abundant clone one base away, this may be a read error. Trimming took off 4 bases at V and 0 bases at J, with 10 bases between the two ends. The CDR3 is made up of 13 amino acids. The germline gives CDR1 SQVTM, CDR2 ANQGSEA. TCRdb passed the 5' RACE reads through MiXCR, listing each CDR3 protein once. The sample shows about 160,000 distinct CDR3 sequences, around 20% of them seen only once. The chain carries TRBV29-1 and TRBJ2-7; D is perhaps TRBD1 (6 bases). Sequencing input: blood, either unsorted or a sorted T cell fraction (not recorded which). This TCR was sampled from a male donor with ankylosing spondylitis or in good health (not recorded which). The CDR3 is CSVGQASSYEQYF. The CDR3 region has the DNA TGCAGCGTTGGACAGGCAAGCTCCTACGAGCAGTACTTC.